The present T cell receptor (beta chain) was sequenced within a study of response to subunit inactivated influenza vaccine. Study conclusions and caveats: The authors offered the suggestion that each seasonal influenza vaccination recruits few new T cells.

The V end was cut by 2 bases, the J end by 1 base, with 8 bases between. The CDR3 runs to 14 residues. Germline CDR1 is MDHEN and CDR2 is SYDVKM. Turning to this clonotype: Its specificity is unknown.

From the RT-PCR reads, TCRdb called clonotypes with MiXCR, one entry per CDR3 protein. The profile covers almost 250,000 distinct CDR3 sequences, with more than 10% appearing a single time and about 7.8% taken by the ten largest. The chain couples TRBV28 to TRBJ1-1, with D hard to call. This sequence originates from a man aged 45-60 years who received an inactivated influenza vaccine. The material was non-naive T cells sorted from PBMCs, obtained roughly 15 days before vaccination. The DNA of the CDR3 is TGTGCCAGCAGTTTAGCGCAGGCGAACACTGAAGCTTTCTTT. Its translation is CASSLAQANTEAFF.